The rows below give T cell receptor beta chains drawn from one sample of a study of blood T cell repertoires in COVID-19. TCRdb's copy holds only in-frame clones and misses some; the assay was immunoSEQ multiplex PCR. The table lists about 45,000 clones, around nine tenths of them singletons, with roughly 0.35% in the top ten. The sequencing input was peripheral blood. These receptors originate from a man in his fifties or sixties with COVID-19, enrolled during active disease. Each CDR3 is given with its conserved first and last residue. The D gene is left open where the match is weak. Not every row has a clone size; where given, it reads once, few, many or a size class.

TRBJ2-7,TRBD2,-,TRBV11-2,TGTGCCAGCAGTCCCGGGACTAGCGTGAACGAGCAGTACTTC,CASSPGTSVNEQYF
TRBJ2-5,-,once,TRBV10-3,TGTGCCATCAGTGAGTCCGGGGTTTCAGAGACCCAGTACTTC,CAISESGVSETQYF
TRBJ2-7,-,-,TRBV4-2,TGTGCCAGCAGCCAAGACACAGGGCAGGGCACCTACGAGCAGTACTTC,CASSQDTGQGTYEQYF
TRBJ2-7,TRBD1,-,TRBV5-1,TGCGCCAGCAGACAAAACTCCGGACAGGGGAAGGGCGAGCAGTACTTC,CASRQNSGQGKGEQYF
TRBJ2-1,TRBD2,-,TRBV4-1,TGCGCCAGCAGCCACAAACTAGCGGGAGAAATAAATGAGCAGTTCTTC,CASSHKLAGEINEQFF
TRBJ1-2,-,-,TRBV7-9,TGTGCCAGCAGCTTAGAGGGGCCCTTCTATGGCTACACCTTC,CASSLEGPFYGYTF
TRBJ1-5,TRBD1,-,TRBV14,TGTGCCAGCAGCCCCGACAGGGGACCTTATAGCAATCAGCCCCAGCATTTT,CASSPDRGPYSNQPQHF
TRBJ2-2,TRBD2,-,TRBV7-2,TGTGCCAGTAAAGACCCTAGCGGGAGGGCGAACACCGGGGAGCTGTTTTTT,CASKDPSGRANTGELFF
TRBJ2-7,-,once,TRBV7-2,TGTGCCAGCAGCCCAGCGGAGGAAGTCGGCTACGAGCAGTACTTC,CASSPAEEVGYEQYF
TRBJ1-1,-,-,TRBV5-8,TGTGCCAGCAGCTTGCGAGACACTGAAGCTTTCTTT,CASSLRDTEAFF
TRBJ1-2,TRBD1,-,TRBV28,TGTGCCAGCACCCTGACAGGGCCTAACTATGGCTACACCTTC,CASTLTGPNYGYTF
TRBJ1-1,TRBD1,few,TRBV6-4,TGTGCCAGCAGTGACTCATCCAGGACAGGGGGGACTGAAGCTTTCTTT,CASSDSSRTGGTEAFF
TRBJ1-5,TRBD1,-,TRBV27,TGTGCCAGCAGGACGACGAAGGACAGGGGGGATCAGCCCCAGCATTTT,CASRTTKDRGDQPQHF
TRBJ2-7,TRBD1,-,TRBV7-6,TGTGCCAGCAGCTTAGCGTTTTCTGGACAGGGGTCCCACGAGCAGTACTTC,CASSLAFSGQGSHEQYF
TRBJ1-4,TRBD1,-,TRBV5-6,TGTGCCAGCAGCCGGGTTGGGACAGGAGATGAAAAACTGTTTTTT,CASSRVGTGDEKLFF
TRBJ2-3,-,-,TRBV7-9,TGTGCCAGCAGTCTGACAGCTGGATGGGGCACAGATACGCAGTATTTT,CASSLTAGWGTDTQYF
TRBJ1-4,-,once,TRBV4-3,TGCGCCAGCAGCCTTTGGTCCGGGACTGAGAATGAAAAACTGTTTTTT,CASSLWSGTENEKLFF
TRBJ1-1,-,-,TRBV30,TGTGCCTGGAGGCATTACTTCACTGAAGCTTTCTTT,CAWRHYFTEAFF
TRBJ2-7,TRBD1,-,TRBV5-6,TGTGCCAGCAGCAAGGGACAGGAGGCGTGGGAGCAGTACTTC,CASSKGQEAWEQYF
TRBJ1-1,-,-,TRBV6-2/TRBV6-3,TGTGCCAGCACCCCAAGGGCAGGGCTATTGAACACTGAAGCTTTCTTT,CASTPRAGLLNTEAFF
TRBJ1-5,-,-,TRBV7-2,TGTGCCAGCAGCTTAGGAGGGAGTGTCAATCAGCCCCAGCATTTT,CASSLGGSVNQPQHF
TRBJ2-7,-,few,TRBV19,TGTGCCAGTAGTAACCCTTCGGATCGGACAGCCGAGCAGTACTTC,CASSNPSDRTAEQYF
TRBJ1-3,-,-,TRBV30,TGTGCCTGGAGATCCGGTTCCCTTGGAAACACCATATATTTT,CAWRSGSLGNTIYF
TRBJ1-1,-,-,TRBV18,TGTGCCAGCTCACCAGATCCGACTACGGGGGCTTTCTTT,CASSPDPTTGAFF
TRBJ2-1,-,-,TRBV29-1,TGCAGCGTTGGCGGCGACGCCAACTACAATGAGCAGTTCTTC,CSVGGDANYNEQFF
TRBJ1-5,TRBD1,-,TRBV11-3,TGTGCCAGCTGCCACAACAGGGGTCACGAAGGGCATAGTAGCAATCAGCCCCAGCATTTT,CASCHNRGHEGHSSNQPQHF
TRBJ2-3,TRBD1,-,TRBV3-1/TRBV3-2,TGTGCCAGCAGCCAAGGGACAGGGGTGCAAGATACGCAGTATTTT,CASSQGTGVQDTQYF
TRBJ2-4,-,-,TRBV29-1,TGCAGCGGGCGGATCGGAAACATTCAGTACTTC,CSGRIGNIQYF
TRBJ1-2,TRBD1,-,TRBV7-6,TGTGCCAGCAGCTTCCGGGACAGGGGGCAGGGTGGCTACACCTTC,CASSFRDRGQGGYTF
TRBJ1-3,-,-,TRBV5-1,TGCGCCAGCAGCCAACAGGGTTTGTCTGGAAACACCATATATTTT,CASSQQGLSGNTIYF
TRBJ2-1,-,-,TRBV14,TGTGCCAGCAGCCTTAGAGGAGGGGTCCCCTACCAGTTCTTC,CASSLRGGVPYQFF
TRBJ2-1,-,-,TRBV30,TGTGCCTGGAGCTACGGGACACCAGAGCAGTTCTTC,CAWSYGTPEQFF
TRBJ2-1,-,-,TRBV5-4,TGTGCCAGCAGCTTGGGGGGTAGGGGCGCTTCCTACAATGAGCAGTTCTTC,CASSLGGRGASYNEQFF
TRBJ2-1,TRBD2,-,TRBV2,TGTGCCAGCATCAAGAGGTGGTTAGCTAGCGGGGATTACAATGAGCAGTTCTTC,CASIKRWLASGDYNEQFF
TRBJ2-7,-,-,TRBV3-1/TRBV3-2,TGTGCCAGCAGCCAAGAGGGAGGCGACGAGCAGTACTTC,CASSQEGGDEQYF
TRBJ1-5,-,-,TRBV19,TGTGCCAGTAGTCTTCAGGGCCGACAGAGCAATCAGCCCCAGCATTTT,CASSLQGRQSNQPQHF
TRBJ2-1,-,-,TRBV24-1,TGTGCCACCAGTGGCCGGCGGGGAAGGGCCAATGAGCAGTTCTTC,CATSGRRGRANEQFF
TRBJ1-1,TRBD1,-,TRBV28,TGTGCCAGCAGAGTCGCAGGGGGGAACACTGAAGCTTTCTTT,CASRVAGGNTEAFF
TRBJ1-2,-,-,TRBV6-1,TGTGCCAGCAGTGAAAAGGGACACAGCGTCTATGGCTACACCTTC,CASSEKGHSVYGYTF
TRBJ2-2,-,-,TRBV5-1,TGCGCCAGCAGCTTGGGCGGGCCCAGGTCCGGGGAGCTGTTTTTT,CASSLGGPRSGELFF
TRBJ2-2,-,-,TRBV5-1,TGCGCCAGCAGCAAGACTGTTGGAGCTTTCACCGGGGAGCTGTTTTTT,CASSKTVGAFTGELFF
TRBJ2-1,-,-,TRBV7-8,TGTGCCAGCAGCTTAACGAAGGGGTCCTTTGGTGAGCAGTTCTTC,CASSLTKGSFGEQFF
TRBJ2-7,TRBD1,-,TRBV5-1,TGCGCCAGCAGCTTGGGGACAGGGGGGACCTACGAGCAGTACTTC,CASSLGTGGTYEQYF
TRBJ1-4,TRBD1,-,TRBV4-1,TGCGCCAGCAGCCAAGAAGAAATCGGGACAGGGAACGAAAAACTGTTTTTT,CASSQEEIGTGNEKLFF
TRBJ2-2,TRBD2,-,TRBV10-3,TGTGCCATCAGTCTAACCTCCGGGACTAGGGGCACCGGGGAGCTGTTTTTT,CAISLTSGTRGTGELFF
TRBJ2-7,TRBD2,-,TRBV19,TGTGCCAGTAGTATGCGGGAGGGATCCTACGAGCAGTACTTC,CASSMREGSYEQYF
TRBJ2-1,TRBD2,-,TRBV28,TGTGCCAGCAGCTTAGCGGGAGCGAAGGGGAATGAGCAGTTCTTC,CASSLAGAKGNEQFF
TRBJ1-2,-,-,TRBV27,TGTGCCAGCAGTTTATTCTGGCAGGGGCCGGGACATGGCTACACCTTC,CASSLFWQGPGHGYTF
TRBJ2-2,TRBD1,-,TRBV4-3,TGCGCCAGCAGTCGAGCTGGGACAGGGGGCGACACCGGGGAGCTGTTTTTT,CASSRAGTGGDTGELFF
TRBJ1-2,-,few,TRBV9,TGTGCCAGCAGCCCAGACAGGAACTATGGCTACACCTTC,CASSPDRNYGYTF
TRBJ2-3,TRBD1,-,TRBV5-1,TGCGCCAGCAGCTTGCGTTCGGTCAGGGGGAGCACAGATACGCAGTATTTT,CASSLRSVRGSTDTQYF
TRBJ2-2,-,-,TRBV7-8,TGTGCCAGCAGCTCAAGGGGGACCGGGGAGCTGTTTTTT,CASSSRGTGELFF
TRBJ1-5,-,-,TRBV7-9,TGTGCCAGCAGCCGGACACAGGATCAGCCCCAGCATTTT,CASSRTQDQPQHF
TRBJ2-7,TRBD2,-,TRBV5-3,TGTGCCAGAAGCTTGGCCGGGACTAGCGGGAGGAACTCCTACGAGCAGTACTTC,CARSLAGTSGRNSYEQYF
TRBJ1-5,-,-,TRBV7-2,TGTGCCAGCAGCTTAGTGGGACACCAGGTTCTCAATCAGCCCCAGCATTTT,CASSLVGHQVLNQPQHF
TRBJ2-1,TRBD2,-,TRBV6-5,TGTGCCAGCTACGGGGGACTAGCGGGCGGTAATGAGCAGTTCTTC,CASYGGLAGGNEQFF